The subject of this entry is one T cell receptor (beta chain). The CDR3 length is 16 residues. Sequencing was performed with immunoSEQ multiplex PCR; in TCRdb, only in-frame clones are kept and a portion is missing. This repertoire shows some 190,000 clones, roughly 85% found once; its top ten account for around 7.5%. The data stem from a study of blood T cell repertoires in COVID-19. For the study at large: Both acute and convalescent COVID-19 samples were obtained from the United States, Italy and Spain. The cDNA or gDNA used as material had been derived from T cells, B-cell-depleted T cells, or PBMCs.

This chain uses TRBV21-1 with TRBJ1-5. TRBV21-1 corresponds to a pseudogene. The specimen sequenced was peripheral blood. The TCR comes from a woman aged 55-75 years with acute or convalescent COVID-19. This chain's CDR3 is CARPFLKAGFYQPQHF. For the CDR3, the DNA is TGTGCCCGCCCATTCCTAAAGGCGGGGTTCTATCAGCCCCAGCATTTT.